The 19 T cell receptor beta chains below all came from one sample that was sequenced in a study of blood T cell repertoires in COVID-19. Profiled with immunoSEQ multiplex PCR; TCRdb holds only in-frame clones, not every one. This sample has 280,000 or so clones, with roughly 85% found just once. The material sequenced was peripheral blood. The receptors were sampled from a human donor in a cohort sampled during active COVID-19.

The chain recombines TRBV14 with TRBJ2-1; no reliable D call. The CDR3 is 14 amino acids. The V gene lost 0 bases and the J gene lost 9 bases, with 12 bases spanning the gap. Germline CDR1 is SGHDN and CDR2 is FVKESK. Here the CDR3 DNA reads TGTGCCAGCAGCCAAGATTGGCGGTCTGGTGAGCAGTTCTTC. Its protein product is CASSQDWRSGEQFF.

V is TRBV7-2 and J is TRBJ2-1; no clear D. The CDR3 covers 16 residues. The germline V gene has CDR1 SGHTA and CDR2 FQGNSA. Trimming stripped 4 bases from V and 0 bases from J, with 13 bases between. CDR3 protein: CASSWNSRSSYNEQFF. CDR3 sequence (DNA): TGTGCCAGCAGCTGGAATAGCCGCAGCTCCTACAATGAGCAGTTCTTC.

V is TRBV19 and J is TRBJ2-1; no clear D gene. Germline CDR1 is LNHDA and CDR2 is SQIVND (reference sequence). Trimming pared 2 bases from V and 7 bases from J, leaving 12 bases between. The CDR3 loop spans 14 amino acids. CDR3 sequence (DNA): TGTGCCAGTAGTATACTAGTTAGCACAAATGAGCAGTTCTTC. Translating it yields CASSILVSTNEQFF. The whole variable domain, remainder taken from reference TRBV19 and TRBJ2-1, is DGGITQSPKYLFRKEGQNVTLSCEQNLNHDAMYWYRQDPGQGLRLIYYSQIVNDFQKGDIAEGYSVSREKKESFPLTVTSAQKNPTAFYLCASSILVSTNEQFFGPGTRLTVL.

This clone came up a few times. The V gene is TRBV5-1, the J gene TRBJ2-3; perhaps TRBD2 as D (6 bases). This CDR3 region has 14 residues. V was shortened by 1 base and J by 6 bases, with 12 bases between the two germline ends. Germline CDR1 is SGHRS and CDR2 is YFSETQ. The CDR3 nucleotides read TGCGCCAGCAGCTTGCTACTTGGGGGGGATACGCAGTATTTT. Translated, it gives CASSLLLGGDTQYF.

This clone was observed at least ten times. CDR3 residues: CAWSLQGVSRPQHF. CDR3 nucleotides: TGTGCCTGGAGCTTGCAGGGGGTTTCACGGCCCCAGCATTTT. This chain links TRBV30 with TRBJ1-5; 7 bases match TRBD1. CDR3 size: 14 residues. V shed 3 bases, J shed 9 bases, and the junction held 11 bases outside the gene matches. Germline V gene lookup returns CDR1 GTSNPN and CDR2 SVGIG (reference sequence).

In this sample, this clone turned up once. The rearrangement joins TRBV2 to TRBJ2-1; no clear D gene. Germline V CDR1 and CDR2: SNHLY, FYNNEI. The CDR3 loop spans 13 amino acids. Trimming left V 7 bases short and J 3 bases short, with 10 bases between. CDR3 sequence reads: CASTDTLYNEQFF. The CDR3 region has the DNA TGTGCCAGCACAGACACTCTCTACAATGAGCAGTTCTTC. The variable domain in full, completed from reference TRBV2 and TRBJ2-1, reads EPEVTQTPSHQVTQMGQEVILRCVPISNHLYFYWYRQILGQKVEFLVSFYNNEISEKSEIFDDQFSVERPDGSNFTLKIRSTKLEDSAMYFCASTDTLYNEQFFGPGTRLTVL.

V usage is TRBV28 and J usage is TRBJ2-1; TRBD2 is a possible D gene (5 bases). The CDR3 is made up of 14 amino acids. Trimming left V 2 bases short and J 5 bases short, with 10 bases between. The V gene's germline CDR1 is MDHEN and CDR2 SYDVKM. The CDR3 region has the DNA TGTGCCAGCAGTTTACGGCGGGCAGACAATGAGCAGTTCTTC. Translating it yields CASSLRRADNEQFF.

The chain uses TRBV5-1 and TRBJ2-7, with 8 bases that match TRBD1. The CDR3 consists of 14 residues. The germline gives CDR1 SGHRS, CDR2 YFSETQ. V lost 3 bases, J lost 7 bases, and 9 bases stayed unmatched. The CDR3 spells CASSSDRVVGEQYF. CDR3 coding DNA: TGCGCCAGCAGCTCGGACAGGGTGGTGGGTGAGCAGTACTTC.

V and J are TRBV28 and TRBJ1-2, with TRBD1 matching 7 bases. Germline V CDR1 and CDR2: MDHEN, SYDVKM. J gave up 7 bases and V 4 bases, and 6 bases lay outside the gene matches. This CDR3 spans 13 amino acids. The DNA for the CDR3 is TGTGCCAGCAGTTCAACCCAGGGGGGTGGCTACACCTTC. Translating it yields CASSSTQGGGYTF.

This chain links TRBV25-1 with TRBJ2-1; 10 bases align to TRBD2. Trimming cost V 5 bases and J 5 bases; bases outside gene matches: 9. The CDR3 contains 16 residues. Germline loops: CDR1 MGHDK, CDR2 SYGVNS. CDR3 protein: CASSSISGRTDNEQFF. DNA for the CDR3: TGTGCCAGCAGTAGTATTAGCGGGAGGACTGACAATGAGCAGTTCTTC.

The CDR3 sequence: CASSSFGQGASYEQYF. CDR3 nucleotides: TGTGCCAGCAGCTCCTTTGGACAGGGGGCATCGTACGAGCAGTACTTC. V gene TRBV7-9 combines with J gene TRBJ2-7; 11 bases are a match to TRBD1. CDR1 and CDR2 (germline): SEHNR, FQNEAQ (reference sequence). This CDR3 comprises 16 residues. The V segment lost 4 bases and the J segment 4 bases; nucleotides outside the gene matches: 9.

The chain joins TRBV6-4 to TRBJ1-2, with TRBD1 as a possible D gene (5 bases). Germline V gene lookup returns CDR1 MRHNA and CDR2 SNTAGT. This CDR3 is built from 14 residues. V was cut by 6 bases and J by 9 bases, with 20 bases left in between. CDR3 nucleotide sequence: TGTGCCAGCAGCGTCACCGGGACTCCCAATTGCTACACCTTC. It translates to CASSVTGTPNCYTF.

The chain has TRBV28 and TRBJ2-7; 7 bases fit TRBD1. The CDR3 totals 13 residues. The J segment lost 3 bases and the V segment lost 6 bases, leaving 5 bases of the junction unmatched. CDR1 is MDHEN, CDR2 SYDVKM, per germline. The chain's CDR3 is CASSPWTGYEQYF. CDR3 bases: TGTGCCAGCAGCCCGTGGACAGGCTACGAGCAGTACTTC.

This clone was observed once. The chain carries TRBV5-6 and TRBJ2-6; 9 bases agree with TRBD1. In germline, CDR1 is SGHDT, CDR2 YYEEEE. CDR3 length equals 17 residues. V shed 4 bases and J 3 bases; nucleotides not matched to a gene: 8. DNA for the CDR3: TGTGCCAGCAGCGACTATGGGACAGGGTTTGGGGCCAACGTCCTGACTTTC. Protein product: CASSDYGTGFGANVLTF.

The chain employs TRBV6-5 and TRBJ2-5; TRBD1 agrees at 7 bases. With 7 bases clipped from V and 6 bases from J, the junction kept 5 bases outside the gene matches. This CDR3 region has 12 residues. Germline V gene lookup returns CDR1 MNHEY and CDR2 SVGAGI. CDR3 residues: CASKGAGKTQYF. The CDR3 DNA reads as TGTGCCAGCAAGGGGGCCGGTAAGACCCAGTACTTC.

This chain joins TRBV5-1 and TRBJ2-2; 12 nucleotides agree with TRBD2. Germline lookup yields CDR1 SGHRS and CDR2 YFSETQ. J lost 3 bases, V lost 4 bases, and 7 bases had no gene match. This CDR3 is 17 amino acids long. The CDR3 coding sequence is TGCGCCAGCAGCCGCGTAACTAGCGGGAGGTACACCGGGGAGCTGTTTTTT. Translated, it gives CASSRVTSGRYTGELFF.

V is TRBV3-1 (or the pseudogene TRBV3-2) and J is TRBJ2-7, with D possibly being TRBD2 (6 bases). The ends were cut back, 2 bases at V and 8 bases at J, with 19 bases in the middle. CDR1 is LGHDT, CDR2 YNNKEL, per germline (reference sequence). The CDR3 runs 15 residues. The CDR3 coding sequence is TGTGCCAGCAGCCAAAGACCGGGACGGGGGATCAAGCAGTACTTC. This encodes CASSQRPGRGIKQYF.

Regarding this clone: Mismatch with germline at one junction end may stem from a read error. The genes are TRBV12-3 or TRBV12-4 and TRBJ2-1; 7 positions match TRBD1. This CDR3 contains 11 residues. The CDR3 protein is CASSVMGQKLF. CDR3 bases: TGTGCCAGCAGTGTGATGGGACAGAAGCTCTTC.

The chain joins TRBV7-7 to TRBJ2-5, with 9 bases lining up with TRBD1. With V trimmed by 1 base and J by 5 bases, 5 bases remained unmatched. This CDR3 spans 15 amino acids. The germline gives CDR1 SSHAT, CDR2 FNYEAQ (reference sequence). The CDR3 here is CASSLGGQGLETQYF. As DNA, the CDR3 is TGTGCCAGCAGCTTAGGGGGACAGGGTCTGGAGACCCAGTACTTC. Complete variable domain (other parts from reference TRBV7-7 and TRBJ2-5): GAGVSQSPRYKVTKRGQDVTLRCDPISSHATLYWYQQALGQGPEFLTYFNYEAQPDKSGLPSDRFSAERPEGSISTLTIQRTEQRDSAMYRCASSLGGQGLETQYFGPGTRLLVL.